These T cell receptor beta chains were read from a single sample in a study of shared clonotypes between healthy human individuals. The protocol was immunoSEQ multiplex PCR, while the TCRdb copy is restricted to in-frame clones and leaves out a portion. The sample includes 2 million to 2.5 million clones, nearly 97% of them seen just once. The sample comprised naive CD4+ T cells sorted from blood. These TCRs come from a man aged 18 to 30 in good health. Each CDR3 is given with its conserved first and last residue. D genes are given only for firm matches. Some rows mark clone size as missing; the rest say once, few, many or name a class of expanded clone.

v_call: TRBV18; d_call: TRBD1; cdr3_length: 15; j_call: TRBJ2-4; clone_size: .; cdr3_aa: CASSPPGQGKNIQYF; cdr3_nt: TGTGCCAGCTCACCTCCGGGACAGGGCAAAAACATTCAGTACTTC
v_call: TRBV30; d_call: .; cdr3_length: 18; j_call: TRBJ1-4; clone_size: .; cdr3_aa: CAWRTGRKSSPANEKLFF; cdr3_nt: TGTGCCTGGCGCACAGGGCGAAAAAGCTCGCCGGCTAATGAAAAACTGTTTTTT
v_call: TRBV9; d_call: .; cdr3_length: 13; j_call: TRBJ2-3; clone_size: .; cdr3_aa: CASSQAVQDTQYF; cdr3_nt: TGTGCCAGCAGCCAAGCGGTTCAGGATACGCAGTATTTT
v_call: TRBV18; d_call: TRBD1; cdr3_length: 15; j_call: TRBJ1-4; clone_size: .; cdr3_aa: CASSPSGGAGEKLFF; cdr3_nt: TGTGCCAGCTCACCCTCAGGGGGCGCGGGTGAAAAACTGTTTTTT
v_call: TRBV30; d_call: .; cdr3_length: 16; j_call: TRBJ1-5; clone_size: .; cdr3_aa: CAWDSGSVLSNQPQHF; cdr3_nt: TGTGCCTGGGACTCCGGGTCAGTTCTTAGCAATCAGCCCCAGCATTTT
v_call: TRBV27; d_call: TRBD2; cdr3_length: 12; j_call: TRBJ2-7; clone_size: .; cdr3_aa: CASSTGGREQYF; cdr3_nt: TGTGCCAGCAGTACGGGAGGGCGGGAGCAGTACTTC
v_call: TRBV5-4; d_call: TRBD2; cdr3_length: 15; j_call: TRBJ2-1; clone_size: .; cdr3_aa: CASSLAAGGVNEQFF; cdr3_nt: TGTGCCAGCAGCTTGGCAGCGGGGGGGGTCAATGAGCAGTTCTTC
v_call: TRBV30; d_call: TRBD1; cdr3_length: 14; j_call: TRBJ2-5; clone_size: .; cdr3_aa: CAAAGTGLSETQYF; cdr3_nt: TGTGCCGCGGCCGGGACAGGGTTGTCGGAGACCCAGTACTTC
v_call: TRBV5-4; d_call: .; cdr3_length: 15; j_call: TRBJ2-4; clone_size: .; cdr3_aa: CASSSPDLAKNIQYF; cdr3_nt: TGTGCCAGCAGCTCCCCTGATCTAGCCAAAAACATTCAGTACTTC
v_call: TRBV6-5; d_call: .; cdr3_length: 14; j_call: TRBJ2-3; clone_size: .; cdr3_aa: CASSLPWGTDTQYF; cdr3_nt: TGTGCCAGCAGCCTCCCATGGGGCACAGATACGCAGTATTTT
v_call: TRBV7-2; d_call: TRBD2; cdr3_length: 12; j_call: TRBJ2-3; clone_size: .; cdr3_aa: CASSTTSGSQYF; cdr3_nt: TGTGCCAGCAGCACTACTAGCGGCTCGCAGTATTTT
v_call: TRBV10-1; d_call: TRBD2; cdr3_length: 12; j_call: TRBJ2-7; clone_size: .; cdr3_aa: CASRSGTYEQYF; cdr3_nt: TGCGCCAGCAGGAGCGGGACCTACGAGCAGTACTTC
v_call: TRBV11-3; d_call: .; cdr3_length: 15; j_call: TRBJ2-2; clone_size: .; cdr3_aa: CASSLAGTNTGELFF; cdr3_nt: TGTGCCAGCAGCTTAGCCGGGACCAACACCGGGGAGCTGTTTTTT
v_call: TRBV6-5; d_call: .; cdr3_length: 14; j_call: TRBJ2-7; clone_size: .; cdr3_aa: CASSPPMDPYEQYF; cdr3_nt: TGTGCCAGCAGTCCGCCCATGGACCCGTACGAGCAGTACTTC
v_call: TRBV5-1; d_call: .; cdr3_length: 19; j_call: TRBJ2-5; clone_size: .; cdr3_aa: CASSLDPLRGGGLQETQYF; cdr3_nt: TGCGCCAGCAGCTTGGACCCCCTCAGGGGCGGGGGCCTACAAGAGACCCAGTACTTC
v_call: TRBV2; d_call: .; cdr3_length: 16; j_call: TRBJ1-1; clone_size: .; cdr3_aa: CASSEKWKALNTEAFF; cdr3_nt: TGTGCCAGCAGTGAGAAATGGAAGGCCCTGAACACTGAAGCTTTCTTT
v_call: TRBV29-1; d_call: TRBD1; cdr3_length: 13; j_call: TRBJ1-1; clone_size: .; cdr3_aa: CSVRRDSFSEAFF; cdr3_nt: TGCAGCGTCAGAAGGGACAGTTTCTCTGAAGCTTTCTTT
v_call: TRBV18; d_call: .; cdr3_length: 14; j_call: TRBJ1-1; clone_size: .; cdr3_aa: CASSRDGGNTEAFF; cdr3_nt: TGTGCCAGCTCACGTGACGGGGGGAACACTGAAGCTTTCTTT
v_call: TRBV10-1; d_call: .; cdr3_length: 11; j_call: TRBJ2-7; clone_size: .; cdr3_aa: CASSEGGKQYF; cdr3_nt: TGCGCCAGCAGTGAAGGAGGAAAACAGTACTTC
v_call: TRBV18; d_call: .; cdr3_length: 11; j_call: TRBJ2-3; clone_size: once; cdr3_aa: CASSATDTQYF; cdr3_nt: TGTGCCAGCTCAGCCACAGATACGCAGTATTTT
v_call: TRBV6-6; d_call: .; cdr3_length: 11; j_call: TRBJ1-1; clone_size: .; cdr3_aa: CASMRGSEAFF; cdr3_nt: TGTGCCAGCATGAGGGGCTCTGAAGCTTTCTTT
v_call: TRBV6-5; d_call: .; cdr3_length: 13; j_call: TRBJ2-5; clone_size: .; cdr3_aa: CASSYFISETQYF; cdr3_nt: TGTGCCAGCAGTTACTTCATCTCAGAGACCCAGTACTTC